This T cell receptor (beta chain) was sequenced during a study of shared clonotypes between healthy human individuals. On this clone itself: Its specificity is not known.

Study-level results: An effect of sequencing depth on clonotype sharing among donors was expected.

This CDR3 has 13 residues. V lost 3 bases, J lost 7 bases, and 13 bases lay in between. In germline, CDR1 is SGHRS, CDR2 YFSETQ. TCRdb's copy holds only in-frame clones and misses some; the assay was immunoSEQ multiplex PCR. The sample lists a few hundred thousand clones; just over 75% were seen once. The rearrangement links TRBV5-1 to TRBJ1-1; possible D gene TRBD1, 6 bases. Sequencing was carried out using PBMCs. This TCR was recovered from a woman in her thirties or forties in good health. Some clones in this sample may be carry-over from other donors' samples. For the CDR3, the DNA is TGCGCCAGCAGCTGGCGACAGGCAGATGAAGCTTTCTTT. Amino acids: CASSWRQADEAFF. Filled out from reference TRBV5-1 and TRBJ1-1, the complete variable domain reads KAGVTQTPRYLIKTRGQQVTLSCSPISGHRSVSWYQQTPGQGLQFLFEYFSETQRNKGNFPGRFSGRQFSNSRSEMNVSTLELGDSALYLCASSWRQADEAFFGQGTRLTVV.